Given below is one T cell receptor (beta chain) in context. No cognate antigen has been identified for it. No much larger clonotype is one base removed from it; base qualities were not supplied. This specimen comes from a study of shared clonotypes between healthy human individuals (TCRdb year 2020). For context, the study as a whole: A few men and a couple of women, aged 18 to 49 years, made up the cohort. For each donor, three plates each were used for CD4 naive and CD4 memory, two plates were used for CD8 naive, and one plate was used for CD8 memory. To estimate repertoire size and how much clonotypes are shared between individuals, the study performed deep sequencing of blood TCR repertoires from five healthy adults. To increase sequencing depth and limit assay-specific biases, TCR repertoire library preparation and sequencing were carried out by different laboratories using diverse techniques. Each donor's leukapheresis produced roughly between roughly 0.85 and 9.5 billion PBMCs.

TCR CDR3 regions were amplified from genomic DNA by multiplex PCR using the deep immunoSEQ assay. Genomic DNA extracted from each cell subset was distributed evenly over all wells of several immunoSEQ 96-well plates, and each plate served as one replicate. Each replicate PCR for sorted subsets received about 0.2 ug genomic DNA, equal to about 30,000 T cell genomes. Purified libraries were quantified with a Qubit 3.0 fluorometer, sized on a Bioanalyzer 2100, and re-quantified with the KAPA Library Quantification kit. A separate single-read 150-cycle Illumina NextSeq 550 flow cell was used to sequence each immunoSEQ 96-well plate. Turning to the authors' computational methods: Because the immunoSEQ output included only junctional sequences and no quality scores, the filtering could not be the same as the filtering used for full-length reads. Sequences were annotated with PyIR, a Python wrapper for IgBLAST v1.9, and V/J genes and CDR3 were assigned using IMGT germline references. Any read was removed if the V/J assignment was weak (E-value above 1e-6), the CDR3 was missing, or the read contained stop codons, out-of-frame junctions, or ambiguous translated residues. V3J clonotypes were defined as sequences sharing an identical inferred V gene, J gene, and CDR3 amino acid sequence. Percentage overlap between repertoires was computed as shared unique clonotypes divided by the size of the smaller repertoire. Three approaches were used to assess repertoire richness: RTK rarefaction, the Chao1 estimator, and Recon v2.1 estimates of unobserved clonotypes. Generation probabilities were computed with OLGA for all TCRbeta clonotypes obtained by the gDNA method from a few donors. The immuneACCESS repertoire file appears here via TCRdb, limited to in-frame rearrangements. These files lack a portion of the clones; in checked studies, under half of the deficit traces to unresolved V genes, and the cause of the others is not known. That table supplies the V and J calls and clone size; D and trimming were determined from the DNA. The sample data list around 610,000 clones, and roughly 96% of these were observed just once. The ten most abundant clones make up 0.11% of the sample.

For the CD8 naive samples, CD45RO-negative cells were positively selected for CCR7, yielding a CD45RA+CCR7+ population from which TemRA cells were excluded. Healthy HIV-negative adults with no recently reported acute infections or vaccinations were included as donors. Every donor was a Caucasian adult living in Nashville, Tennessee, USA. Blood was collected by leukapheresis, and PBMCs were isolated by Ficoll-Histopaque density gradient centrifugation and then cryopreserved in liquid nitrogen vapor phase. Analytical flow cytometry was used to check the purity and quantity of every magnetically sorted T cell population. Genomic DNA was isolated from every sorted fraction and measured by UV absorbance on a Nanodrop 2000c. Taken from the germline V gene (reference sequence), the CDR1 and CDR2 loops are MNHEY and SMNVEV. From the cysteine through the phenylalanine, the CDR3 covers 16 amino acids. Only the CDR3 region is kept as DNA, spanning 48 bases read in frame from base 1. Trimming costs V 2 bases and J 5 bases, and their ends lie 18 bases apart.

Here is what the overall study found, with its caveats: Sampling was limited to blood, and TCR repertoires in tissue likely differ from TCR repertoires in blood. Compared with non-shared clonotypes, the clonotypes found in all four sorted-subset donors had higher generation probabilities. Pairwise subsampling indicated that sequencing depth was expected to affect the degree of clonotype sharing among donors. Naive subsets generally had larger estimated clonotype richness than memory subsets. Because the study included only a small number of donors, the genetic and exposure-history diversity represented was limited. About 5% of naive CD4, 3.5% of naive CD8, 2% to 2.5% of memory CD4, and about 0.4% of memory CD8 clonotypes were shared across four donors. Incomplete sequencing was indicated by rarefaction of sorted-subset datasets, despite the large sequencing depth.

Material: naive CD8+ T cells sorted from blood. In light of the paper, this sample's cell subset or site label describes: CD45RA+CCR7+. The TCR originated in a woman aged 25 to 39 in good health. This chain is built from TRBV27 and TRBJ1-2; the D gene is not confidently resolved. The sequenced DNA is TGTGCCAGCAGTTTAATGGCGGGGTCTACTGGGTATGGCTACACCTTC. This gives the protein CASSLMAGSTGYGYTF.